The 21 T cell receptor beta chains below all came from one sample that was sequenced in a study of control samples from healthy donors and cancer patients. The protocol was immunoSEQ multiplex PCR, while the TCRdb copy is restricted to in-frame clones and leaves out a portion. The sample comprises about 120,000 clones, about nine tenths of which are singletons, and around 9% rests with the top ten. Sequencing was done on a sample of blood. Every receptor here comes from a man in his forties in good health.

This clone was seen a few times. The chain is built from TRBV6-2 or TRBV6-3 and TRBJ2-1, with D tentatively TRBD2 (6 bases). CDR1 is MNHEY and CDR2 is SVGEGT in the germline V gene. The CDR3 consists of 15 residues. V lost 5 bases and J 3 bases, leaving 14 bases between the germline ends. CDR3 amino acids: CASSQSRGSYNEQFF. The CDR3, as DNA: TGTGCCAGCAGTCAGAGTCGGGGGAGCTACAATGAGCAGTTCTTC.

The chain links TRBV2 to TRBJ2-6; D might be TRBD1 or TRBD2, each matching 5 bases. This CDR3 region has 16 residues. CDR1 is SNHLY, CDR2 FYNNEI, per germline. Between the trimmed V and J ends, which lost 7 bases and 0 bases, there was a span of 13 bases. The DNA for the CDR3 is TGTGCCAGCACACCACATGGGGGCTCTGGGGCCAACGTCCTGACTTTC. It yields the protein CASTPHGGSGANVLTF.

V and J are TRBV5-1 and TRBJ2-7; the D gene is possibly TRBD2 (6 bases). Germline CDR1 is SGHRS and CDR2 is YFSETQ. CDR3 length equals 21 residues. V was pared by 0 bases and J by 4 bases, with 32 bases between. CDR3 bases: TGCGCCAGCAGCTTGGCTTTTATAAGGGACTCACTGGGGACGGGTCCGTACGAGCAGTACTTC. It is translated as CASSLAFIRDSLGTGPYEQYF.

The chain is built from TRBV5-3 and TRBJ2-7, with 9 bases lining up with TRBD1. TRBV5-3 is an open reading frame whose function is uncertain. The CDR3 spans 16 residues. Unmatched junction bases numbered 10, after V lost 2 bases and J lost 4 bases. The CDR3 loop reads CARSLSQGAEGYEQYF. The CDR3 nucleotides are TGTGCCAGAAGCTTATCACAGGGGGCGGAGGGTTACGAGCAGTACTTC.

A note on this clone: Other DNA sequences within the sample encode an identical CDR3. J is TRBJ2-5 and V is TRBV30, with D uncertain. Trimming left V 0 bases short and J 5 bases short, with 7 bases between. Germline V gene sequence: CDR1 GTSNPN, CDR2 SVGIG (reference sequence). CDR3 size: 12 residues. CDR3 protein: CAWSVGRETQYF. The CDR3, as DNA: TGTGCCTGGAGTGTAGGGCGGGAGACCCAGTACTTC.

This clone occurred once. The chain has TRBV24-1 and TRBJ1-1, with D unclear. V lost 9 bases and J lost 1, with 11 bases in between. The germline V gene encodes CDR1 KGHDR and CDR2 SFDVKD. CDR3 length: 13 amino acids. The CDR3 DNA sequence: TGTGCCACCGCGGGCGGAGCGAACACTGAAGCTTTCTTT. Its protein product is CATAGGANTEAFF.

The sample holds one count of this clone. The rearrangement uses TRBV30 and TRBJ2-4, with 9 bases aligning to TRBD2. The CDR3 extends over 14 amino acids. The V segment lost 2 bases and the J segment 6 bases; nucleotides outside the gene matches: 5. The V gene's germline CDR1 is GTSNPN and CDR2 SVGIG (reference sequence). The CDR3 DNA is TGTGCCTGGAGTAGCGGGGGGCCAGGAAACATTCAGTACTTC. This codes for CAWSSGGPGNIQYF. Looking up the rest from reference TRBV30 and TRBJ2-4 gives the full variable domain: SQTIHQWPATLVQPVGSPLSLECTVEGTSNPNLYWYRQAAGRGLQLLFYSVGIGQISSEVPQNLSASRPQDRQFILSSKKLLLSDSGFYLCAWSSGGPGNIQYFGAGTRLSVL.

This clone was seen only a few times. The chain recombines TRBV14 with TRBJ1-2; no clear D gene. Germline V gene sequence: CDR1 SGHDN, CDR2 FVKESK. The CDR3 length is 14 residues. V was clipped by 2 bases and J by 3 bases, with 10 bases between them. The CDR3 loop reads CASSQRPGDYGYTF. Here the CDR3 DNA reads TGTGCCAGCAGCCAAAGGCCGGGCGACTATGGCTACACCTTC.

In the case of this clone: At one end the junction does not follow the germline gene, possibly because of a read error. In the same sample, other DNA sequences code for this CDR3. The chain has TRBV29-1 and TRBJ1-1; D gene unclear. The CDR3 runs to 10 residues. CDR1 and CDR2 from the germline V gene are SQVTM and ANQGSEA. The CDR3 is CSASDTEAFF. DNA for the CDR3: TGTAGCGCCTCGGACACTGAAGCTTTCTTT.

The chain is built from TRBV3-1 (or the pseudogene TRBV3-2) and TRBJ1-5; D not certain. Germline CDR1 reads LGHDT; CDR2 reads YNNKEL (reference sequence). The CDR3 length is 8 residues. The V end was cut by 11 bases, the J end by 14 bases, with 10 bases between. The DNA for the CDR3 is TGTGCCGGATCCCAAAAGCATTTT. This encodes CAGSQKHF.

The rearrangement links TRBV6-2 or TRBV6-3 to TRBJ2-1; TRBD2 aligns across 10 bases. The CDR3 consists of 17 residues. The germline V gene encodes CDR1 MNHEY and CDR2 SVGEGT. V trimming: 6 bases; J trimming: 0 bases; junction bases outside the gene matches: 8. DNA of the CDR3: TGTGCCAGCAGCCCACTAGCGGGGAGCGGCTCCTACAATGAGCAGTTCTTC. It yields the protein CASSPLAGSGSYNEQFF.

J is TRBJ1-2 and V is TRBV28; D is unclear. V dropped 2 bases and J dropped 2 bases, with 9 bases sitting between them. This CDR3 has 14 amino acids. Germline lookup yields CDR1 MDHEN and CDR2 SYDVKM. The CDR3 nucleotides read TGTGCCAGCAGTTTAAAACGGAGAAACTATGGCTACACCTTC. This codes for CASSLKRRNYGYTF.

The rearrangement joins TRBV6-5 to TRBJ2-7; TRBD1 agrees at 9 bases. CDR3 length equals 15 residues. V lost 7 bases and J lost 2; bases outside the gene matches: 9. The germline CDR1 and CDR2 sequences are MNHEY and SVGAGI. CDR3 sequence: CASNSWTGDAYEQYF. Here the CDR3 DNA reads TGTGCCAGCAACTCTTGGACAGGGGACGCCTACGAGCAGTACTTC.

V and J are TRBV7-8 and TRBJ2-3; 9 positions agree with TRBD1. V was pared by 5 bases and J by 5 bases, with 11 bases of the junction left unmatched. CDR1 SGHVS and CDR2 FQNEAQ come from the germline V gene. The CDR3 is made up of 16 amino acids. For the CDR3, the DNA is TGTGCCAGCAGCCACTCCGGGACAGGGCGAGGAGATACGCAGTATTTT. This codes for CASSHSGTGRGDTQYF.

This clone was counted only a few times. The V gene is TRBV12-5, the J gene TRBJ1-1, with 7 nucleotides matching TRBD1. This CDR3 comprises 12 residues. From germline, CDR1 is LGHNT and CDR2 FRNRAP. The V and J ends lost 7 bases and 5 bases, in that order; junction bases with no gene match: 4. The CDR3 is CASEGALTEAFF. The CDR3 DNA sequence: TGTGCTAGTGAGGGGGCCCTGACTGAAGCTTTCTTT. The whole variable domain, filled in from reference TRBV12-5 and TRBJ1-1, reads DARVTQTPRHKVTEMGQEVTMRCQPILGHNTVFWYRQTMMQGLELLAYFRNRAPLDDSGMPKDRFSAEMPDATLATLKIQPSEPRDSAVYFCASEGALTEAFFGQGTRLTVV.

This chain joins TRBV10-2 and TRBJ2-1, with 9 nucleotides matching TRBD2. The CDR3 loop spans 16 amino acids. Per germline, CDR1 WSHSY and CDR2 SAAADI. Trimming cost V 6 bases and J 8 bases; bases outside gene matches: 14. CDR3: CASRQMAAGGGDEQFF. The CDR3 DNA reads TGCGCCAGCAGGCAGATGGCAGCGGGGGGAGGGGATGAGCAGTTCTTC.

V gene TRBV7-2 combines with J gene TRBJ2-1; unclear D gene. Germline V gene lookup returns CDR1 SGHTA and CDR2 FQGNSA. The CDR3 runs to 17 residues. V was clipped by 0 bases and J by 2 bases, with 14 bases between them. In nucleotides, the CDR3 is TGTGCCAGCAGCTTAGCGTCTGGCAGGATTACCTACAATGAGCAGTTCTTC. This sequence encodes CASSLASGRITYNEQFF.

This clone has just a few counts. The chain has TRBV29-1 and TRBJ2-5, with D possibly matching TRBD2 (5 bases). The CDR3 runs 13 residues. CDR1 SQVTM and CDR2 ANQGSEA come from the germline V gene. Trimming took off 4 bases at V and 0 bases at J, with 9 bases between the two ends. CDR3 residues: CSVVLAYQETQYF. The CDR3 DNA reads as TGCAGCGTTGTGTTAGCGTACCAAGAGACCCAGTACTTC. The full variable domain, in which reference TRBV29-1 and TRBJ2-5 provide the parts outside the CDR3, is SAVISQKPSRDICQRGTSLTIQCQVDSQVTMMFWYRQQPGQSLTLIATANQGSEATYESGFVIDKFPISRPNLTFSTLTVSNMSPEDSSIYLCSVVLAYQETQYFGPGTRLLVL.

This clone occurred once. This chain connects TRBV7-2 to TRBJ1-1; D is unresolved. Germline CDR1 and CDR2: SGHTA and FQGNSA. The length of the CDR3 is 12 residues. V was cut by 8 bases and J by 0 bases, with 7 bases left in between. The CDR3 sequence is CASGFMNTEAFF. The CDR3 nucleotides read TGTGCCAGCGGGTTTATGAACACTGAAGCTTTCTTT.

CDR3 protein: CAWSEGRGVSGNQPQHF. In DNA form, the CDR3 reads TGTGCCTGGAGTGAAGGGCGGGGGGTATCGGGCAATCAGCCCCAGCATTTT. The chain combines TRBV30 with TRBJ1-5; the D gene is possibly TRBD1 (5 bases). CDR3 size: 17 residues. V lost 1 base to trimming and J lost 2 bases, with 18 bases between them. Germline V gene data show CDR1 as GTSNPN and CDR2 as SVGIG (reference sequence).

This chain joins TRBV12-5 and TRBJ2-3; no clear D. Trimming took off 1 base at V and 3 bases at J, with 8 bases between the two ends. The CDR3 runs to 14 residues. Germline CDR1 LGHNT, CDR2 FRNRAP. For the CDR3, the DNA is TGTGCTAGTGGTTTGGCGGCCCAGACAGATACGCAGTATTTT. Translating gives CASGLAAQTDTQYF.